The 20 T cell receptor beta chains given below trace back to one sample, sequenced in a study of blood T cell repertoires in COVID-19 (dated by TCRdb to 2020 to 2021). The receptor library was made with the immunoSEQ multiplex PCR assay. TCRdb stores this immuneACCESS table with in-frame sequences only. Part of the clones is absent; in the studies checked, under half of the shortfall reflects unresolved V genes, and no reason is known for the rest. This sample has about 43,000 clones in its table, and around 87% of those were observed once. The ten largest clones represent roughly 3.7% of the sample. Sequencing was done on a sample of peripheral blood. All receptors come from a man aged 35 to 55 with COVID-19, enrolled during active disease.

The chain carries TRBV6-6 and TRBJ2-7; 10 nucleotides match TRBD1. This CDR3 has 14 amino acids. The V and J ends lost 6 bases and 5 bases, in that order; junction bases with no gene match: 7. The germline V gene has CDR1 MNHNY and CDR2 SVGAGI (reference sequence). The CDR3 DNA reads TGTGCCAGCAGGGACGGGGGACAGGGGAACGAGCAGTACTTC. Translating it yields CASRDGGQGNEQYF.

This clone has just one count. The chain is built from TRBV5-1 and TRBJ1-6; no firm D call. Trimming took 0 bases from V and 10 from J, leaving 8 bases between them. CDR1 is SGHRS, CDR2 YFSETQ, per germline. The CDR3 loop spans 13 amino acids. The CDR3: CASSLAEYSPLHF. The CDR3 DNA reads TGCGCCAGCAGCTTGGCTGAGTACTCACCCCTCCACTTT. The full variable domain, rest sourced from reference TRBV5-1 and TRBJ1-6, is KAGVTQTPRYLIKTRGQQVTLSCSPISGHRSVSWYQQTPGQGLQFLFEYFSETQRNKGNFPGRFSGRQFSNSRSEMNVSTLELGDSALYLCASSLAEYSPLHFGNGTRLTVT.

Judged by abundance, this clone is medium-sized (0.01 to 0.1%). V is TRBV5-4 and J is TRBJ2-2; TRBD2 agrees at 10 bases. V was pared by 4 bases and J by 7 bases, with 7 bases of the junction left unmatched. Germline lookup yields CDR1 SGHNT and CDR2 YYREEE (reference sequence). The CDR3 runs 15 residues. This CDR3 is CASSHTSGILGELFF. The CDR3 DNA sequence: TGTGCCAGCAGCCACACTAGCGGGATTCTCGGGGAGCTGTTTTTT. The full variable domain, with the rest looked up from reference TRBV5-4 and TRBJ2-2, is ETGVTQSPTHLIKTRGQQVTLRCSSQSGHNTVSWYQQALGQGPQFIFQYYREEENGRGNFPPRFSGLQFPNYSSELNVNALELDDSALYLCASSHTSGILGELFFGEGSRLTVL.

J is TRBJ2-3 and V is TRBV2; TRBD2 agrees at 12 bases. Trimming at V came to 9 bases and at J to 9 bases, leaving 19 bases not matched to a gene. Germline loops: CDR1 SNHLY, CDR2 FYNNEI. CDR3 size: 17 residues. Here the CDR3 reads CASSPILAGGTPGTQYF. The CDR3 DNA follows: TGTGCCAGTAGTCCAATCCTAGCGGGGGGGACCCCCGGAACGCAGTATTTT.

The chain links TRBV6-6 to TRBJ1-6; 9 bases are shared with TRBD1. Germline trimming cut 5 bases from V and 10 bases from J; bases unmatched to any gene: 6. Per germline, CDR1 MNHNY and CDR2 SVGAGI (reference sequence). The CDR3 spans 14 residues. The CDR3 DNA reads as TGTGCCAGCAGTGAGACAGGGGGAGGATCACCCCTCCACTTT. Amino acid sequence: CASSETGGGSPLHF.

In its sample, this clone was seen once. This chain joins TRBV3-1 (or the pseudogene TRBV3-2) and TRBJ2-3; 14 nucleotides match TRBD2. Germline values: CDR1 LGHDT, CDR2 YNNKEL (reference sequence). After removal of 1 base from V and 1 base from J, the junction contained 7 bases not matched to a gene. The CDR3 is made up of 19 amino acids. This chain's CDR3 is CASSQVGGLAGVGTDTQYF. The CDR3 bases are TGTGCCAGCAGCCAAGTAGGGGGACTAGCGGGAGTGGGCACAGATACGCAGTATTTT.

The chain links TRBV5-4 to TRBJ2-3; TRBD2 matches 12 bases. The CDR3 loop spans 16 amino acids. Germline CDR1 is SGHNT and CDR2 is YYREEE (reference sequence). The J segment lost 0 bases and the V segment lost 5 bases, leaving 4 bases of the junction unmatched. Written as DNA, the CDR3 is TGTGCCAGCAGTCTAGCGGGGGGGCATAGCACAGATACGCAGTATTTT. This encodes CASSLAGGHSTDTQYF.

The DNA for the CDR3 is TGTGCCAGCAGTCTGACTAGCGGGGGACAAGAGACCCAGTACTTC. It is translated as CASSLTSGGQETQYF. The chain links TRBV28 to TRBJ2-5; 12 bases agree with TRBD2. Germline trimming cut 5 bases from V and 2 bases from J; bases unmatched to any gene: 3. Germline CDR1 reads MDHEN; CDR2 reads SYDVKM. The CDR3 covers 15 residues.

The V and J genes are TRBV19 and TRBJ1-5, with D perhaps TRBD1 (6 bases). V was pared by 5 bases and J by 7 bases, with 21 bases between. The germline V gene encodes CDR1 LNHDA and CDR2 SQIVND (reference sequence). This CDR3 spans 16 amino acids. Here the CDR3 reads CASSLAWAGAQQPQHF. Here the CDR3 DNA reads TGTGCCAGTAGTCTCGCCTGGGCAGGGGCGCAACAGCCCCAGCATTTT.

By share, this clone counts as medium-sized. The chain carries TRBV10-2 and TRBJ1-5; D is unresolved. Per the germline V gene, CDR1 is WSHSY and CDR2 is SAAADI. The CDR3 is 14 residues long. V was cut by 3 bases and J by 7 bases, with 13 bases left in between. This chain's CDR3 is CASSDLGTNQPQHF. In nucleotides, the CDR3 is TGCGCCAGCAGTGATCTGGGCACAAACCAGCCCCAGCATTTT.

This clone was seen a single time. As DNA, the CDR3 is TGTGCCAGTACCCTGACTAGCGGTTACAATGAGCAGTTCTTC. It encodes CASTLTSGYNEQFF. V and J are TRBV19 and TRBJ2-1; TRBD2 matches 9 bases. V trimming: 7 bases; J trimming: 4 bases; junction bases outside the gene matches: 5. This CDR3 region has 14 residues. The V gene's germline CDR1 is LNHDA and CDR2 SQIVND (reference sequence).

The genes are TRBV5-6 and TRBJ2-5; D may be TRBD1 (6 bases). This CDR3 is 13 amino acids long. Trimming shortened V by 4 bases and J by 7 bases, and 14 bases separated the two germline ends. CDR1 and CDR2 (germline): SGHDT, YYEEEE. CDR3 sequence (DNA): TGTGCCAGCAGCCCAGGGGCCCTAGGGACCCAGTACTTC. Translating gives CASSPGALGTQYF.

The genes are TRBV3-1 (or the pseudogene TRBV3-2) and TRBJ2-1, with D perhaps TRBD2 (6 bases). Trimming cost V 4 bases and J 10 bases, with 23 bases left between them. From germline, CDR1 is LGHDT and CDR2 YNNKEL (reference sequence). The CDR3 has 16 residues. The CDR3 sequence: CASSLMGTSLVGEQFF. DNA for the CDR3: TGTGCCAGCAGCCTCATGGGAACTAGCCTCGTCGGAGAGCAGTTCTTC.

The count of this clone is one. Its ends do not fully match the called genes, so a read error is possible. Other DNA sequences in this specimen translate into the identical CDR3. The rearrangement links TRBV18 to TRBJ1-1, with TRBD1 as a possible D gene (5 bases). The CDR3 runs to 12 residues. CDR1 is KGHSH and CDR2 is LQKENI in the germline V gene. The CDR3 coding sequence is TGTGCCAGCTCACTTCTGGACACAGAAGCTTTCTTT. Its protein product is CASSLLDTEAFF.

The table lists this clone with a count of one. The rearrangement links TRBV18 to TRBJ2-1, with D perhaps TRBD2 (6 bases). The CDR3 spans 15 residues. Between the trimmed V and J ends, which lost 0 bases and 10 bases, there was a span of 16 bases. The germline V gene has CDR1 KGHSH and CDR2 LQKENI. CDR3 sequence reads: CASSPPGGANFEQFF. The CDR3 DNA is TGTGCCAGCTCACCACCGGGGGGTGCCAACTTCGAGCAGTTCTTC.

CDR3 loop: CASSERTGRYGYTF. The CDR3 DNA follows: TGTGCCAGCAGTGAAAGGACAGGGCGGTATGGCTACACCTTC. The J gene is TRBJ1-2, the V gene TRBV25-1, with TRBD1 matching over 8 bases. The CDR3 loop spans 14 amino acids. Trimming took 2 bases from V and 5 from J; bases not matched to a gene: 4. Germline values: CDR1 MGHDK, CDR2 SYGVNS.

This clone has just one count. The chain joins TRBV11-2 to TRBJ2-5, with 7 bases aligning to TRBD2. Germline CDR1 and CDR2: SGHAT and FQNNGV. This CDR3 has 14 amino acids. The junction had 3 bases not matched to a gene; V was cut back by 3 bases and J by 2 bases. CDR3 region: CASSFLAEQETQYF. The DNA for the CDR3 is TGTGCCAGCAGCTTTCTAGCGGAACAAGAGACCCAGTACTTC.

CDR3 sequence (DNA): TGCGCCAGCAGCAAAGGACAGTATAGCAATCAGCCCCAGCATTTT. It is translated as CASSKGQYSNQPQHF. The V gene is TRBV5-1, the J gene TRBJ1-5; tentative D call: TRBD1 (6 bases). Germline V lookup: CDR1 SGHRS, CDR2 YFSETQ. V was trimmed by 4 bases and J by 0 bases, leaving 11 bases between them. CDR3 size: 15 residues.

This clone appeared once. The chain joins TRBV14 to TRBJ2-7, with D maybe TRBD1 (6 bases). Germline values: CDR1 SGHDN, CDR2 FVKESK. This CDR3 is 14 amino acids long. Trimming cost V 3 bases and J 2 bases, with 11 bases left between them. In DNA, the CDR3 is TGTGCCAGCAGCCAGTTCCAGGGGACCTACGAGCAGTACTTC. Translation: CASSQFQGTYEQYF.

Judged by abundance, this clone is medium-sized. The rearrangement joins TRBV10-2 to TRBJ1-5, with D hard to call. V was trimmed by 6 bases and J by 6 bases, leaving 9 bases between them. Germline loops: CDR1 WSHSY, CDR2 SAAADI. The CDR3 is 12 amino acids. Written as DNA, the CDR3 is TGCGCCAGCAGAGCGCCCCCTCAGCCCCAGCATTTT. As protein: CASRAPPQPQHF.